This T cell receptor beta chain was sequenced during a study of early T cells in non-severe SARS-CoV-2 infection (dated by TCRdb to the early 2020s). For the study in its entirety: TCR sequencing used bulk RNA from unsorted whole blood, so alpha and beta chains could not be paired. The investigation overall reported the following: VDJdb matching was skewed toward anti-spike CD8 responses and likely underestimated virus-specific expansions by missing private and CD4 specificities.

This clonotype was found a few times. It has no known antigen specificity. No base quality values were provided; no much bigger clone lies one nucleotide off. The method behind the library was 5' RACE. The reads were generated on a NextSeq 500. Unique molecular identifiers were attached to individual cDNA molecules in the TCR library protocol so that sequencing error and PCR bias could be corrected. TCR alpha and beta chains were both sequenced, and the abundances of alpha and beta sequences in each sample were closely correlated with each other. As for the authors' bioinformatics: Decombinator V4 was used to annotate TCR sequences for V gene, J gene and CDR3. Expanded TCRs were defined as changing significantly between any two time points under a Poisson model with p below 0.0001. TCR abundances were normalised to the total number of TCRs sequenced per sample and expressed as counts per million. TRAV1-2 paired with TRAJ12, TRAJ20 or TRAJ33 defined MAIT TCRs, while TRAV10 paired with TRAJ18 defined iNKT TCRs. A search of VDJdb, accessed on 1 November 2021, was run for TCRs annotated to CMV, EBV and SARS-CoV-2, with TCRs annotated for multiple antigens excluded. TCRdb reworked the public reads: Q25 trimming with fastp, MiXCR clone assembly, productive beta chains retained. Entries that share a CDR3 protein sequence are merged under the most common genes and DNA. These V and J calls originate from TCRdb's pipeline instead of the authors' own analysis. The sample has approximately 60,000 distinct CDR3 sequences on record, roughly 13% of them singletons. The top ten hold around 2.8% of the sample.

This was a case-control study nested in a cohort of healthcare workers in London, UK, who had nasopharyngeal swab PCR tests and blood samples taken every week. Between 23 and 31 March 2020, the week of the UK lockdown, healthcare workers were enrolled and then followed up weekly for as long as 16 weeks. Counted from cysteine to phenylalanine, this CDR3 has 14 amino acids. Of the read, only the CDR3 DNA is kept; its 42 bases are in frame from base 1. V is cut by 0 bases and J by 4 bases, and the space between the germline ends is 7 bases. CDR1 and CDR2 are drawn from the germline V gene: MNHEY, SVGAGI.

The sequence derives from an adult who was a healthcare worker with PCR-confirmed SARS-CoV-2 infection or an uninfected control (not recorded which). The sample comprised whole blood. The rearranged chain carries TRBV6-5 and TRBJ2-1, with the D gene too uncertain to name. The CDR3 reads CASSYSSQYNEQFF. In nucleotides, the sequence is TGTGCCAGCAGTTACTCGAGCCAGTACAATGAGCAGTTCTTC.